This record covers a single TCR beta chain. A read error may produce the germline difference seen at one junction end. The data originate from a study of blood T cell repertoires in COVID-19. The CDR3 extends over 11 amino acids. CDR1 is DFQATT, CDR2 SNEGSKA, per germline (reference sequence). TCRdb's copy holds only in-frame clones and misses some; the assay was immunoSEQ multiplex PCR. The repertoire consists of under 200,000 clones, with around 83% occurring once and the leading ten covering approximately 18%. This clonotype was obtained from a woman in her sixties or seventies who had recovered from COVID-19. Sequenced material: peripheral blood. The chain links TRBV20-1 to TRBJ1-2; D is ambiguous. The CDR3, as DNA: TGCAGTGCTGGAGACGACTATGGCTACACCTTC. As protein: CSAGDDYGYTF.